This T cell receptor beta chain was profiled in a study of molecular identifiers for immune sequencing clone quantification (dated by TCRdb to 2016 to 2019). Regarding the complete study: For a replicate experiment, the RNA from either 20,000 or 100,000 naive CD8 T cells was divided into five aliquots, and four of those aliquots went on to sequencing. The study was a methods study using CD8 T cells to benchmark molecular-identifier clustering-based TCR repertoire sequencing (MIDCIRS) and TCR RNA copy counting. Overall study results and their limits: The naive libraries included spiked-in Jurkat TCR RNA (10 copies' worth), and this Jurkat TCR RNA is not part of the donor repertoire. Spiked-in Jurkat TCR RNA equal to a single cell's worth was reported to be detectable even within 1,100,000 naive CD8 T cells. When barcode sub-clustering was left out, chimeric consensus sequences inflated TCR diversity, with chimeras reaching as high as 47%. About 3 recovered TCR RNA copies per cell were obtained by modeling, versus roughly 9.7 by digital PCR, implying a capture efficiency of 25% to 30%. Clones above 20 RNA copies held over 99% of molecules in CMV-specific effector cells but under 1% in naive cells. Identical TCR molecules sharing a barcode could cause highly expanded clone sizes to be underestimated.

Libraries of naive CD8 T cells were generated from around 20,000 to 990,000 sorted cells, with 10%, 30% or 50% of the purified RNA used. On a BD FACSAria II, naive CD8 T cells were FACS-sorted as CD8+CD4-CCR7+CD45RA+ and collected into RLT Plus buffer. To test detection sensitivity, Jurkat RNA equal to over nine TCR copies was added to samples of roughly 18,000-1,100,000 naive CD8 T cells. CD8 T cells were enriched using RosetteSep CD8+ T Cell Enrichment Cocktail and Ficoll-Paque, and the enriched cells then underwent ACK red cell lysis. With respect to this clonotype: Its antigen specificity is not known. A much larger clonotype is one base distant, so this may be a read error.

The germline V gene specifies MNHEY as CDR1 and SVGAGI as CDR2. V and J are trimmed by 0 bases and 5 bases, and the gene matches miss 6 bases of the junction. The CDR3 runs 16 amino acids, cysteine and phenylalanine included. Just CDR3 DNA is preserved here, 48 bases in frame from base 1. Libraries were constructed by PCR. TCRdb names NextSeq 500 as the instrument used. Preparation of bulk TCR libraries followed a previously described approach, with the TCR primers listed in Table S5. Total RNA was purified with the Qiagen AllPrep DNA/RNA kit. Reads from multiple sequencing runs of the same library were pooled before analysis. Turning to the authors' computational methods: Only reads with exact TCR constant sequence were kept, trimmed to 150 nt, and grouped by their 12-nt molecular barcodes. Reads within each barcode group were sub-clustered using a 15% Levenshtein threshold, and quality-weighted consensus sequences were constructed for each RNA molecule. Non-functional sequences were discarded, and so were lower-count sequences lying one edit away from another sequence. Based on fitting two negative binomial distributions, any barcode sub-cluster with under 20% of the maximum read count was discarded. TCRdb reprocessed the public reads (quality trimming at Q25 with fastp, clone calling with MiXCR) and kept in-frame beta chains. Rows matching on CDR3 protein sequence are summarized as one entry with the most common DNA and genes. The authors' filters were not applied to this entry. The sample table records some 590,000 distinct CDR3 sequences; about 25% of these occur just once. 0.6% to 0.9% of the sample is in the top ten clones.

The sequencing sample was made of naive CD8+ T cells from blood, with Jurkat cell RNA spiked in. The cell subset or site label corresponds to: FACS-sorted CD8+CD4-CCR7+CD45RA+ naive T cells. The TCR originated in a human donor in good health. Some libraries in this study had Jurkat cell RNA spiked in. The chain couples TRBV6-5 to TRBJ2-7; 11 junctional bases match TRBD2. CDR3 loop: CASSYSTGLAANEQYF. The DNA is as follows: TGTGCCAGCAGTTACTCGACGGGACTAGCGGCCAACGAGCAGTACTTC.